This is a list of T cell receptor beta chains from one sample in a study of beta chain features in type 1 diabetes. The method was immunoSEQ multiplex PCR; TCRdb's version includes in-frame clones alone and lacks a portion of them. The repertoire holds hundreds of thousands of clones, around a sixth seen once, with about 0.086% in the top ten. The sequenced sample was naive CD4+ T cells from blood. The receptors come from a man between 18 and 35 years old in good health. Both conserved end residues are part of each CDR3.

CDR3 length: 13
J gene: TRBJ2-3
V gene: TRBV5-4
CDR3 protein: CASSSVGTDTQYF

CDR3 length: 15
J gene: TRBJ2-3
V gene: TRBV7-3
CDR3 protein: CASSGARGPTDTQYF

CDR3 length: 16
J gene: TRBJ2-7
V gene: TRBV27
CDR3 protein: CASSSIRTSGSYEQYF

CDR3 length: 15
J gene: TRBJ1-1
V gene: TRBV2
CDR3 protein: CASSSDRGGNTEAFF

CDR3 length: 19
J gene: TRBJ2-6
V gene: TRBV13
CDR3 protein: CASSGGFFRARSGANVLTF

CDR3 length: 15
J gene: TRBJ2-7
V gene: TRBV25-1
CDR3 protein: CASTPPGLAGGEQYF

CDR3 length: 15
J gene: TRBJ2-3
V gene: TRBV5-1
CDR3 protein: CASSNDRERTDTQYF

CDR3 length: 14
J gene: TRBJ1-2
V gene: TRBV9
CDR3 protein: CASNTFGTNYGYTF

CDR3 length: 17
J gene: TRBJ2-5
V gene: TRBV18
CDR3 protein: CASSQLARGGFQETQYF

CDR3 length: 15
J gene: TRBJ1-2
V gene: TRBV4-1
CDR3 protein: CAFSFLPGISHGYTF

CDR3 length: 23
J gene: TRBJ2-1
V gene: TRBV12-5
CDR3 protein: CASGLVLKSSGREAQSSYNEQFF

CDR3 length: 15
J gene: TRBJ2-5
V gene: TRBV5-1
CDR3 protein: CASSGGRLAEETQYF

CDR3 length: 14
J gene: TRBJ2-5
V gene: TRBV10-3
CDR3 protein: CATKTPAAQETQYF

CDR3 length: 13
J gene: TRBJ2-5
V gene: TRBV27
CDR3 protein: CASSSGNQETQYF

CDR3 length: 16
J gene: TRBJ2-3
V gene: TRBV25-1
CDR3 protein: CASSSVAGEVPDTQYF

CDR3 length: 15
J gene: TRBJ1-5
V gene: TRBV4-2
CDR3 protein: CASSPRRDSDQPQHF

CDR3 length: 14
J gene: TRBJ1-2
V gene: TRBV6-5
CDR3 protein: CASSLQGPFYGYTF

CDR3 length: 13
J gene: TRBJ2-5
V gene: TRBV5-6
CDR3 protein: CASSWDRVETQYF

CDR3 length: 13
J gene: TRBJ1-5
V gene: TRBV6-4
CDR3 protein: CASSANRNQPQHF

CDR3 length: 15
J gene: TRBJ1-3
V gene: TRBV29-1
CDR3 protein: CSVAFGANTGNTIYF

CDR3 length: 16
J gene: TRBJ1-3
V gene: TRBV4-1
CDR3 protein: CASSGHRQAGGNTIYF

CDR3 length: 14
J gene: TRBJ1-6
V gene: TRBV6-5
CDR3 protein: CASNGRGDNSPLHF

CDR3 length: 12
J gene: TRBJ1-1
V gene: TRBV7-2
CDR3 protein: CASSLVNTEAFF

CDR3 length: 14
J gene: TRBJ2-2
V gene: TRBV29-1
CDR3 protein: CSASGTANTGELFF

CDR3 length: 15
J gene: TRBJ2-1
V gene: TRBV28
CDR3 protein: CASSLPGQGGNEQFF

CDR3 length: 12
J gene: TRBJ2-7
V gene: TRBV15
CDR3 protein: CATSKGLYEQYF